These T cell receptor beta chains were read from a single sample in a study of shared clonotypes between healthy human individuals. Profiled with immunoSEQ multiplex PCR; TCRdb holds only in-frame clones, not every one. The sample includes under 1 million clones, 90% to 98% of them seen just once. The sequenced sample consisted of naive CD8+ T cells sorted from blood. These receptors were collected from a man aged 30-40 years in good health. CDR3s leave out the opening cysteine and the closing phenylalanine or tryptophan. Size is omitted from some rows. Given values are once, few, many or a class for expanded clones.

j_gene | abundance | v_gene | CDR3aa
TRBJ2-7 | - | TRBV6-6 | ASMLAGTYEQY
TRBJ2-7 | - | TRBV7-8 | ASSLERTSVTYEQY
TRBJ2-5 | - | TRBV27 | ASRELAVGEETQY
TRBJ2-1 | - | TRBV14 | ASSRRPSGSLNEQF
TRBJ2-1 | - | TRBV29-1 | SVEDNEQF
TRBJ2-1 | - | TRBV7-9 | ASSPFPGLVVYEQF
TRBJ2-7 | - | TRBV25-1 | ASSEGEQY
TRBJ2-5 | once | TRBV27 | ATPFVRTQY
TRBJ2-5 | - | TRBV5-6 | ASSLGQAETQY
TRBJ1-2 | - | TRBV10-2 | ASSDGVVRYGYT
TRBJ2-7 | - | TRBV27 | ASSILTGTSIYEQY
TRBJ2-5 | - | TRBV14 | ASSQERQFVQETQY
TRBJ2-1 | - | TRBV29-1 | SVEEWTGQGPYNEQF
TRBJ2-1 | - | TRBV10-3 | AISESDSGSRPNEQF
TRBJ2-2 | - | TRBV5-5 | ASSAPREGANTGELF
TRBJ2-1 | - | TRBV29-1 | SVEDLAGIEQF
TRBJ1-2 | - | TRBV9 | ASSVDSRHHGYT
TRBJ2-5 | - | TRBV11-2 | ASRALAGVGETQY
TRBJ2-2 | - | TRBV7-9 | ASSPSQLDTGELF
TRBJ2-1 | - | TRBV29-1 | SVAGTDSYNEQF
TRBJ1-1 | few | TRBV29-1 | SVGDRVAF
TRBJ2-1 | - | TRBV7-9 | ASSPHIDRGRSYNEQF
TRBJ1-4 | - | TRBV25-1 | ASSHGGNEKLF
TRBJ1-2 | - | TRBV5-1 | ASSLALTGGYT
TRBJ2-1 | - | TRBV27 | ASSPVVGNEQF
TRBJ2-7 | - | TRBV10-3 | ATTVAPSSYEQY
TRBJ2-7 | - | TRBV15 | ATSRDMTYEQY